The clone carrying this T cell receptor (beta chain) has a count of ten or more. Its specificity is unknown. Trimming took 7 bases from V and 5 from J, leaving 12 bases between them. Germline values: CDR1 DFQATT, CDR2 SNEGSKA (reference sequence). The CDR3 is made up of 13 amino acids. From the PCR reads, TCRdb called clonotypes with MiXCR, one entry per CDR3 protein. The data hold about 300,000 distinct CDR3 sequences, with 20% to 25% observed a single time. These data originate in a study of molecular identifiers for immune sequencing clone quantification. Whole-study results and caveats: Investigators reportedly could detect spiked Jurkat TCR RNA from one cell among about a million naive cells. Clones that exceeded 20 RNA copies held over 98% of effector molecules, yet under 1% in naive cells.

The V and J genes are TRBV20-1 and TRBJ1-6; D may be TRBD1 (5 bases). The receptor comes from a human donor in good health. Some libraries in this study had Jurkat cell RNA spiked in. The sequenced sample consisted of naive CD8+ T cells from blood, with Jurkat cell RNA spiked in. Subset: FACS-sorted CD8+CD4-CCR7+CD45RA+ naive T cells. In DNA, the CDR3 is TGCAGTGTCGGGGGACCGAATAATTCACCCCTCCACTTT. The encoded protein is CSVGGPNNSPLHF.